This passage covers 21 T cell receptor beta chains from one sample sequenced in a study of CD8 T cells in Susac syndrome. Random hexamers primed reverse transcription of 0.5 to 1 ug RNA. Each CDR3 protein is one row after TCRdb ran MiXCR on the immunoSEQ multiplex PCR reads. The sample yields more than 200,000 distinct CDR3 sequences, approximately 94% seen once. What was sequenced was CD4+ T cells from PBMCs. The receptors originated from a human donor with Susac syndrome.

The chain couples TRBV3-1 to TRBJ2-7, with TRBD1 matching over 11 bases. Trimming removed 4 bases from V and 5 bases from J; junction bases left unmatched: 4. The CDR3 contains 14 residues. Germline lookup yields CDR1 LGHDT and CDR2 YNNKEL (reference sequence). CDR3 sequence reads: CASSPRTGGHEQYF. In DNA, the CDR3 is TGTGCCAGCAGCCCACGGACAGGGGGCCACGAGCAGTACTTC.

This chain connects TRBV29-1 to TRBJ1-1; the D is unclear. V was shortened by 5 bases and J by 6 bases, with 13 bases between the two germline ends. The CDR3 has 12 residues. The germline V gene encodes CDR1 SQVTM and CDR2 ANQGSEA. The CDR3 DNA follows: TGCAGCGTTCACTGGGCAGATGCTGAAGCTTTCTTT. Amino acids: CSVHWADAEAFF.

The chain combines TRBV20-1 with TRBJ1-2; perhaps TRBD1 as D (6 bases). The CDR3 is 11 amino acids. In germline, CDR1 is DFQATT, CDR2 SNEGSKA (reference sequence). Trimming removed 7 bases at V and 6 bases at J, with 12 bases between. The CDR3 reads CSGGQAHGYTF. CDR3 nucleotides: TGCAGTGGGGGGCAGGCGCATGGCTACACCTTC.

The chain carries TRBV20-1 and TRBJ2-7, with 8 bases identical to TRBD2. The germline V gene has CDR1 DFQATT and CDR2 SNEGSKA (reference sequence). The V segment lost 4 bases and the J segment 3 bases; nucleotides outside the gene matches: 8. The CDR3 spans 14 residues. The CDR3 loop is CSATGAGANYEQYF. CDR3 sequence (DNA): TGCAGTGCTACAGGAGCGGGGGCCAACTACGAGCAGTACTTC.

This chain joins TRBV7-9 and TRBJ1-1; D ambiguous. Germline V gene lookup returns CDR1 SEHNR and CDR2 FQNEAQ (reference sequence). The CDR3 covers 16 residues. V was cut by 5 bases and J by 6 bases, with 22 bases left in between. The CDR3 here is CASSRKLSKASAEAFF. The DNA for the CDR3 is TGTGCCAGCAGCCGGAAACTGTCGAAAGCGTCGGCTGAAGCTTTCTTT.

This chain connects TRBV4-2 to TRBJ2-6, with D possibly matching TRBD2 (6 bases). This CDR3 is 19 amino acids long. Germline CDR1 is LGHNA and CDR2 is YNFKEQ. The V end lost 0 bases, the J end lost 2 bases, and 17 bases lay between the germline ends. The CDR3 region is CASSQDIAGLLTGANVLTF. The CDR3, as DNA: TGTGCCAGCAGCCAAGATATCGCGGGATTGCTGACTGGGGCCAACGTCCTGACTTTC.

The V call is TRBV10-3, the J call TRBJ2-7, with 8 nucleotides matching TRBD2. CDR1 is ENHRY, CDR2 SYGVKD, per germline. The CDR3 is 12 residues long. The V and J ends lost 7 bases and 7 bases, in that order; junction bases with no gene match: 6. CDR3 region: CAITGGGREQYF. The CDR3 DNA reads as TGTGCCATCACCGGGGGGGGTCGGGAGCAGTACTTC.

This chain connects TRBV6-1 to TRBJ1-5; 11 nucleotides align to TRBD1. J gave up 4 bases and V 6 bases, and 8 bases lay outside the gene matches. Germline V lookup: CDR1 MNHNS, CDR2 SASEGT. The CDR3 length is 16 residues. CDR3 loop: CASSRTGGLWNQPQHF. For the CDR3, the DNA is TGTGCCAGCAGCCGGACAGGGGGCTTGTGGAATCAGCCCCAGCATTTT.

This sequence joins TRBV7-3 and TRBJ2-1, with 8 bases lining up with TRBD2. The CDR3 covers 15 residues. Germline-derived CDR1 and CDR2 are SGHTA and FQGTGA. The V gene end was trimmed by 5 bases and the J gene end by 7 bases; junction bases not matched to a gene: 10. The CDR3 protein is CASSPRGTRGNEQFF. As DNA, the CDR3 is TGTGCCAGCAGCCCAAGAGGGACTAGAGGTAATGAGCAGTTCTTC.

The gene calls are TRBV5-6 and TRBJ1-2; the D is unclear. The V end was cut by 1 base, the J end by 0 bases, with 4 bases between. Germline assignment: CDR1 SGHDT and CDR2 YYEEEE. The CDR3 runs 13 residues. The CDR3 DNA reads as TGTGCCAGCAGCTTGAATCCTAACTATGGCTACACCTTC. Translated, it gives CASSLNPNYGYTF.

The chain joins TRBV3-1 to TRBJ1-1; the D is unclear. CDR3 length: 15 amino acids. Germline V gene sequence: CDR1 LGHDT, CDR2 YNNKEL (reference sequence). The germline V and J ends were trimmed by 2 bases and 5 bases, with 15 bases remaining between them. CDR3 in DNA: TGTGCCAGCAGCCAAAGGAGATCCGTCCCGACTGAAGCTTTCTTT. Protein: CASSQRRSVPTEAFF.

This rearrangement joins TRBV10-3 to TRBJ2-5; D remains unclear. Germline CDR1 is ENHRY and CDR2 is SYGVKD. The germline V and J ends were trimmed by 2 bases and 5 bases, with 6 bases remaining between them. The CDR3 length is 12 residues. The CDR3 DNA is TGTGCCATCAGTGAGATGTCGGAGACCCAGTACTTC. Translated, it gives CAISEMSETQYF.

The chain carries TRBV7-3 and TRBJ2-2; D is perhaps TRBD2 (6 bases). V was cut by 5 bases and J by 5 bases, with 9 bases left in between. The CDR3 covers 13 residues. The germline V gene encodes CDR1 SGHTA and CDR2 FQGTGA. This CDR3 reads CASSRSGTGELFF. Here the CDR3 DNA reads TGTGCCAGCAGCCGAAGCGGGACCGGGGAGCTGTTTTTT.

This sequence joins TRBV6-1 and TRBJ2-3, with D unclear. The CDR3 extends over 13 amino acids. Germline CDR1 is MNHNS and CDR2 is SASEGT. V lost 6 bases and J lost 4, with 11 bases in between. The CDR3, as DNA: TGTGCCAGCAGCCTATCAAGGGCAGATACGCAGTATTTT. This sequence encodes CASSLSRADTQYF.

The genes are TRBV12-3 or TRBV12-4 and TRBJ1-2; D unclear. CDR3 size: 12 residues. Trimming shortened V by 6 bases and J by 6 bases, and 11 bases separated the two germline ends. CDR3 nucleotide sequence: TGTGCCAGCAGCCCGGCCCCCAATGGCTACACCTTC. Translation gives CASSPAPNGYTF.

The chain carries TRBV7-6 and TRBJ2-5; D perhaps matches TRBD1 (6 bases). The CDR3 sequence is 16 residues long. The germline V and J ends were trimmed by 5 bases and 2 bases, with 18 bases remaining between them. The germline CDR1 and CDR2 sequences are SGHVS and FNYEAQ. CDR3 DNA sequence: TGTGCCAGCAGCGTGGGCATCGGGACACTGCAAGAGACCCAGTACTTC. It yields the protein CASSVGIGTLQETQYF.

The chain recombines TRBV21-1 with TRBJ2-5; the DNA was not used to check the table's D call, TRBD2. TRBV21-1 is an annotated pseudogene. The CDR3 has 15 amino acids. CDR3 sequence reads: CASSNWAHRQETQYF. CDR3 in DNA: TGTGCCAGCAGCAATTGGGCCCATCGCCAAGAGACCCAGTACTTC.

The J gene is TRBJ1-2, the V gene TRBV20-1, with 8 positions matching TRBD1. The CDR3 has 13 residues. CDR1 and CDR2 (germline): DFQATT, SNEGSKA (reference sequence). The V gene end was trimmed by 5 bases and the J gene end by 4 bases; junction bases not matched to a gene: 6. CDR3 amino acids: CSALDRGSYGYTF. CDR3 bases: TGCAGTGCTCTTGACAGGGGCTCCTATGGCTACACCTTC.

The J gene is TRBJ2-1, the V gene TRBV20-1; D is uncertain. V was shortened by 0 bases and J by 5 bases, with 11 bases between the two germline ends. The CDR3 extends over 14 amino acids. Per germline, CDR1 DFQATT and CDR2 SNEGSKA (reference sequence). The CDR3 loop reads CSARDPIQNNEQFF. For the CDR3, the DNA is TGCAGTGCTAGAGATCCTATCCAGAACAATGAGCAGTTCTTC.

V gene TRBV12-3 or TRBV12-4 combines with J gene TRBJ1-6; D not resolved. The V and J ends lost 1 base and 9 bases respectively, with 7 bases between them. This CDR3 spans 13 amino acids. The CDR3 sequence: CASSLERASPLHF. The CDR3 DNA reads TGTGCCAGCAGTTTAGAAAGGGCTTCACCCCTCCACTTT.

The chain links TRBV5-1 to TRBJ1-4, with D unresolved. The CDR3 runs 14 residues. Germline V gene lookup returns CDR1 SGHRS and CDR2 YFSETQ. V dropped 0 bases and J dropped 4 bases, with 7 bases sitting between them. The CDR3 DNA reads as TGCGCCAGCAGCTTGGACTCCTTTAATGAAAAACTGTTTTTT. Translated, it gives CASSLDSFNEKLFF.